The 3 T cell receptor beta chains below come from one sample, sequenced in a study of human T cells and chemical hapten exposure. Specified time point: pre-sensitization, week 0. The treatment denotes: therapeutic diphenylcyclopropenone sensitization with weekly scalp DPC. A single record per CDR3 protein comes from TCRdb applying MiXCR to the RACE reads. The table has around 42,000 distinct CDR3 sequences, over 10% seen once. The sequences come from whole blood, collected in connection with sensitization to the hapten diphenylcyclopropenone (DPC). The receptors were gathered from a woman aged 25 to 45 with alopecia areata. Some clones in this sample may be carry-over from other donors' samples.

This clonotype was picked up a small number of times. The junction shows a germline mismatch at one end, possibly a read error. The J gene is TRBJ2-5, the V gene TRBV7-9; tentative D call: TRBD2 (5 bases). The V gene's germline CDR1 is SEHNR and CDR2 FQNEAQ (reference sequence). This CDR3 has 15 residues. The CDR3 spells CVSSSTRDLQETQYF. Written as DNA, the CDR3 is TGTGTCAGCAGCTCGACTCGGGATTTACAAGAGACCCAGTACTTC.

In its sample, this clonotype was seen many times. The chain is built from TRBV5-6 and TRBJ2-7; D is ambiguous. V shed 2 bases and J shed 0 bases, with 9 bases lying between them. From germline, CDR1 is SGHDT and CDR2 YYEEEE. This CDR3 is 14 amino acids long. The CDR3 DNA reads TGTGCCAGCAGCTTCGGCGACCCCTCCTACGAGCAGTACTTC. Protein sequence: CASSFGDPSYEQYF.

In this sample, this clonotype turned up a few times. CDR3 DNA sequence: TGTGCCAGCAGAATCCCGGGACTAGGATACAATGAGCAGTTCTTC. It specifies CASRIPGLGYNEQFF. The rearrangement uses TRBV28 and TRBJ2-1, with 8 bases aligning to TRBD2. The CDR3 has 15 amino acids. The ends lost 6 bases at V and 4 bases at J; junction bases unmatched: 8. Germline lookup yields CDR1 MDHEN and CDR2 SYDVKM.